The 19 T cell receptor beta chains given below trace back to one sample, sequenced in a study of Graves' ophthalmopathy and Graves' hyperthyroidism. The authors amplified TCR beta CDR3 regions from RNA transcripts. HTBI primers served in a first-round RT-PCR, which a second-round multiplex PCR followed. TCRdb used MiXCR to reprocess the multiplex PCR reads, holding one entry per CDR3 protein. The sample has over 650,000 distinct CDR3 sequences; about 40% are singletons. Sequencing was done on a sample of peripheral blood. Receptors originate from an adult man with Graves' ophthalmopathy.

Many counts were recorded for this clonotype. Germline and junction disagree at one end, which may indicate a read error. The chain has TRBV29-1 and TRBJ1-2, with D perhaps TRBD1 (5 bases). Germline CDR1 reads SQVTM; CDR2 reads ANQGSEA. The CDR3 consists of 12 residues. The CDR3 sequence: CSVERSIRDAIF. The DNA for the CDR3 is TGCAGCGTTGAACGATCGATCCGGGACGCAATCTTC.

This clonotype has ten or more counts. This chain connects TRBV29-1 to TRBJ2-5, with D perhaps matching TRBD2 (6 bases). The CDR3 has 15 residues. Germline CDR1 reads SQVTM; CDR2 reads ANQGSEA. The V end lost 5 bases, the J end lost 0 bases, and 16 bases lay between the germline ends. This CDR3 is CSVKPGLSYQETQYF. CDR3 sequence (DNA): TGCAGCGTTAAACCGGGACTCTCGTACCAAGAGACCCAGTACTTC.

V is TRBV2 and J is TRBJ1-2; tentative D call: TRBD1 (5 bases). Germline CDR1 and CDR2: SNHLY and FYNNEI. Trimming stripped 6 bases from V and 4 bases from J, with 12 bases between. This CDR3 spans 13 amino acids. CDR3 protein: CASSGDSSYGYTF. Here the CDR3 DNA reads TGTGCCAGCAGCGGAGACAGTAGCTATGGCTACACCTTC.

This sequence joins TRBV7-9 and TRBJ1-4; D gene ambiguous. Germline-derived CDR1 and CDR2 are SEHNR and FQNEAQ (reference sequence). Trimming took 3 bases from V and 8 from J, leaving 10 bases between them. This CDR3 is 13 amino acids long. The CDR3 is CASSFWPGEKLFF. Here the CDR3 DNA reads TGTGCCAGCAGCTTTTGGCCCGGGGAAAAACTGTTTTTT. The full variable domain, rest sourced from reference TRBV7-9 and TRBJ1-4, is DTGVSQNPRHKITKRGQNVTFRCDPISEHNRLYWYRQTLGQGPEFLTYFQNEAQLEKSRLLSDRFSAERPKGSFSTLEIQRTEQGDSAMYLCASSFWPGEKLFFGSGTQLSVL.

At least ten counts were recorded for this clonotype. V is TRBV10-2 and J is TRBJ1-5; TRBD1 might be the D (6 bases). This CDR3 region has 14 residues. V was cut by 5 bases and J by 0 bases, with 8 bases left in between. Germline CDR1 is WSHSY and CDR2 is SAAADI. The CDR3 loop is CASSPGDSNQPQHF. The CDR3 DNA reads as TGCGCCAGCAGTCCAGGGGATAGCAATCAGCCCCAGCATTTT.

The CDR3 nucleotides are TGTGCCAGCAGTTTAAGTCAGGGTGGGAACACTGAAGCTTTCTTT. This gives the protein CASSLSQGGNTEAFF. The chain joins TRBV12-3 or TRBV12-4 to TRBJ1-1; D is perhaps TRBD1 (5 bases). V was clipped by 2 bases and J by 1 base, with 11 bases between them. The length of the CDR3 is 15 residues.

The table lists this clonotype with a few counts. This chain's CDR3 is CASSRFLDGQETQYF. The CDR3 bases are TGCGCCAGCAGCCGCTTTTTGGACGGCCAAGAGACCCAGTACTTC. The chain has TRBV4-1 and TRBJ2-5; no clear D. CDR1 and CDR2 (germline): MGHRA, YSYEKL. V lost 4 bases to trimming and J lost 1 base, with 13 bases between them. This CDR3 region has 15 residues.

The chain links TRBV6-5 to TRBJ1-1, with 9 bases lining up with TRBD1. The ends lost 5 bases at V and 4 bases at J; junction bases unmatched: 8. The CDR3 loop spans 15 amino acids. Germline V lookup: CDR1 MNHEY, CDR2 SVGAGI. The CDR3 nucleotides read TGTGCCAGCAGTGCTACCGGACAGGGGTTCACTGAAGCTTTCTTT. As protein: CASSATGQGFTEAFF.

With regard to this clonotype: With a much larger clone just one base away, this may be a read error. The chain couples TRBV7-6 to TRBJ2-6, with TRBD2 matching 13 bases. This CDR3 spans 17 amino acids. With 8 bases clipped from V and 1 base from J, the junction kept 5 bases outside the gene matches. Germline CDR1 reads SGHVS; CDR2 reads FNYEAQ. The DNA for the CDR3 is TGTGCCAGCCAGGGACTAGCGGGACTATCTGGGGCCAACGTCCTGACTTTC. As protein: CASQGLAGLSGANVLTF.

V usage is TRBV14 and J usage is TRBJ2-7; D remains unclear. Germline lookup yields CDR1 SGHDN and CDR2 FVKESK. This CDR3 is 12 amino acids long. The ends were cut back, 3 bases at V and 6 bases at J, with 9 bases in the middle. CDR3 coding DNA: TGTGCCAGCAGCCACTCTGGGTTCGAGCAGTACTTC. It translates to CASSHSGFEQYF.

As to this clonotype: Here the CDR3 omits its conserved ending phenylalanine or tryptophan, so a read error is the likely source. The V and J genes are TRBV7-2 and TRBJ1-2; TRBD1 aligns across 9 bases. V dropped 3 bases and J dropped 3; count of bases not matched to a gene: 2. Germline V CDR1 and CDR2: SGHTA, FQGNSA. The CDR3 contains 14 residues. CDR3 sequence: CASSLGTGYYGYTS. CDR3 DNA sequence: TGTGCCAGCAGCTTGGGGACAGGGTACTATGGCTACACCTCC.

The rearrangement links TRBV19 to TRBJ1-1, with 8 bases that match TRBD1. With V trimmed by 10 bases and J by 6 bases, 10 bases remained unmatched. Germline CDR1 LNHDA, CDR2 SQIVND (reference sequence). The length of the CDR3 is 13 residues. The CDR3 region is CATRSDRGPEAFF. In DNA form, the CDR3 reads TGTGCCACCCGATCCGACAGGGGCCCTGAAGCTTTCTTT.

This clonotype was found many times. The chain carries TRBV10-3 and TRBJ2-5; D is unclear. Looked up from germline, CDR1 is ENHRY and CDR2 is SYGVKD. Trimming took off 10 bases at V and 3 bases at J, with 9 bases between the two ends. The CDR3 is 11 residues long. CDR3 region: CATRTEETQYF. In DNA, the CDR3 is TGTGCCACGAGGACGGAAGAGACCCAGTACTTC.

This clonotype has only one observation. This sequence joins TRBV29-1 and TRBJ2-5; 10 bases map to TRBD1. The CDR3 covers 13 residues. Germline assignment: CDR1 SQVTM and CDR2 ANQGSEA. With V trimmed by 7 bases and J by 6 bases, 8 bases remained unmatched. The CDR3 loop is CSGGATGGKTQYF. The DNA of the CDR3 is TGCAGCGGGGGTGCGACAGGGGGCAAGACCCAGTACTTC.

About this clonotype: The junction departs from germline at one end; a sequencing error may be responsible. The CDR3 reads CSVEIRDTLSGNTKYF. The CDR3 bases are TGCAGCGTTGAGATCAGGGACACACTTTCTGGAAACACCAAATATTTT. V is TRBV29-1 and J is TRBJ1-3; TRBD1 is a possible D gene (6 bases). CDR3 size: 16 residues. CDR1 SQVTM and CDR2 ANQGSEA come from the germline V gene.

This clonotype was observed at least ten times. The chain links TRBV19 to TRBJ2-2; 9 bases align to TRBD1. This CDR3 has 16 residues. With 6 bases clipped from V and 7 bases from J, the junction kept 12 bases outside the gene matches. Germline V gene sequence: CDR1 LNHDA, CDR2 SQIVND (reference sequence). The CDR3 DNA reads TGTGCCAGTAGACCGATTACAGGGGGCGAAGGCGGGGAGCTGTTTTTT. This gives the protein CASRPITGGEGGELFF.

This clonotype was counted at least ten times. The rearrangement links TRBV15 to TRBJ2-7, with 7 bases matching TRBD1. The CDR3 length is 15 residues. Germline values: CDR1 LNHNV, CDR2 YYDKDF (reference sequence). V lost 0 bases and J lost 5; bases outside the gene matches: 7. The CDR3 DNA reads TGTGCCACCAGCAGAGAACGACAGGGCCCCCACGAGCAGTACTTC. Translation: CATSRERQGPHEQYF.

At least ten counts were recorded for this clonotype. The chain carries TRBV7-3 and TRBJ2-2; a weak D match, TRBD1 (6 bases). The CDR3 runs 15 residues. Germline CDR1 is SGHTA and CDR2 is FQGTGA. The V gene lost 5 bases and the J gene lost 1 base, with 11 bases spanning the gap. The CDR3 here is CASSPMGQNTGELFF. In nucleotides, the CDR3 is TGTGCCAGCAGCCCAATGGGACAGAACACCGGGGAGCTGTTTTTT.

In this sample, this clonotype turned up a few times. The rearrangement uses TRBV25-1 and TRBJ2-5, with D possibly being TRBD1 or TRBD2 (5 bases each). The CDR3 has 14 amino acids. Germline V CDR1 and CDR2: MGHDK, SYGVNS. Trimming cost V 8 bases and J 3 bases, with 16 bases left between them. The CDR3: CASVDHQGEETQYF. The CDR3 DNA reads TGTGCCAGCGTTGACCACCAGGGAGAAGAGACCCAGTACTTC.